These 2 T cell receptor beta chains originate from one sample sequenced in a study of beta chain features in type 1 diabetes. Study observations and caveats: All four CD4+ subsets from Type 1 diabetes patients carried moderately but significantly shorter TCRB CDR3s.

Which antigens these TCRs recognize remains unknown. What was sequenced were expressed TCRB transcripts, since all of the isolated RNA had been reverse transcribed. Using immunoSEQ multiplex PCR, the repertoire was profiled, and TCRdb retains in-frame clones only, with some absent. The data contain about 740,000 clones, around an eighth of them singletons. Specimen: naive CD4+ T cells from blood. The receptors stem from a man aged 18 to 29 with type 1 diabetes.

The chain joins TRBV30 to TRBJ1-1; TRBD1 aligns across 7 bases. J was trimmed by 3 bases and V by 5 bases; bases with no gene match: 12. Germline V gene lookup returns CDR1 GTSNPN and CDR2 SVGIG (reference sequence). This CDR3 comprises 15 residues. The CDR3 loop reads CAWALAGTVDTEAFF. For the CDR3, the DNA is TGTGCCTGGGCTTTAGCCGGGACAGTGGACACTGAAGCTTTCTTT.

In its sample, this clone was seen a few times. This sequence joins TRBV5-6 and TRBJ2-3; the D gene is possibly TRBD1 (5 bases). Germline-derived CDR1 and CDR2 are SGHDT and YYEEEE. Trimming left V 6 bases short and J 4 bases short, with 15 bases between. The length of the CDR3 is 14 residues. This CDR3 is CASTLSDISDTQYF. The CDR3 nucleotides are TGTGCCAGCACCCTCTCGGACATCTCAGATACGCAGTATTTT.